This T cell receptor (beta chain) was sequenced during a study of T cell responses to AZD1222 COVID-19 vaccine. Study-level results: White British donors predominated, females outnumbered males, and clonal diversity was possibly underestimated. The breadth and depth of Spike-specific TCRs increased once two AZD1222 doses had been given.

Comment on this clone: No antigen is known for it.

Combined were second doses at about 4 or about 12 weeks. Generated by immunoSEQ multiplex PCR, the TCRdb table keeps only in-frame clones and is missing some. The data hold about 59,000 clones, with approximately 89% observed a single time. The origin of this receptor is an adult who received the AZD1222 COVID-19 vaccine. This specimen consisted of peripheral blood, obtained 28 days after the second AZD1222 dose.

CDR3 protein: CASSFGPVNEKLFF. For the CDR3, the DNA is TGCGCCAGCAGCTTCGGACCGGTTAATGAAAAACTGTTTTTT. The chain links TRBV5-1 to TRBJ1-4; D is unclear. V dropped 2 bases and J dropped 4 bases, with 9 bases sitting between them. CDR3 size: 14 residues. CDR1 is SGHRS, CDR2 YFSETQ, per germline.